Presented here are 25 T cell receptor beta chains from one specimen sequenced in a study of T cell changes during pregnancy in multiple sclerosis. Libraries were prepared by immunoSEQ multiplex PCR; TCRdb keeps only in-frame clonotypes and omits some of them. This table has fewer than 90,000 clones, about 93% appearing once. The sequenced sample was peripheral blood, obtained in the third trimester of pregnancy. The receptors were gathered from a female donor with multiple sclerosis, enrolled in a pregnancy study.

V and J are TRBV6-5 and TRBJ1-5; 7 nucleotides match TRBD1. The length of the CDR3 is 15 residues. Germline V CDR1 and CDR2: MNHEY, SVGAGI. J gave up 7 bases and V 0 bases, and 6 bases lay outside the gene matches. The CDR3 DNA sequence: TGTGCCAGCAGTTACTCGAAGGGGGCTCGGCAGCCCCAGCATTTT. Amino acids: CASSYSKGARQPQHF.

The V gene is TRBV6-1, the J gene TRBJ1-1; 7 bases line up with TRBD1. V was clipped by 11 bases and J by 1 base; unmatched bases: 10. CDR1 and CDR2 from the germline V gene are MNHNS and SASEGT. The CDR3 contains 14 residues. For the CDR3, the DNA is TGTGCCGGGGAGACAGGGCTTGGGAACACTGAAGCTTTCTTT. This encodes CAGETGLGNTEAFF.

J is TRBJ1-1 and V is TRBV19; 9 nucleotides align to TRBD1. The CDR3 consists of 14 residues. The junction had 4 bases not matched to a gene; V was cut back by 4 bases and J by 4 bases. Germline CDR1 LNHDA, CDR2 SQIVND (reference sequence). The CDR3 DNA sequence: TGTGCCAGTAGTAACAGGGGGCAAGGCACTGAAGCTTTCTTT. The encoded protein is CASSNRGQGTEAFF. Full variable domain (outside the CDR3, taken from reference TRBV19 and TRBJ1-1): DGGITQSPKYLFRKEGQNVTLSCEQNLNHDAMYWYRQDPGQGLRLIYYSQIVNDFQKGDIAEGYSVSREKKESFPLTVTSAQKNPTAFYLCASSNRGQGTEAFFGQGTRLTVV.

This chain connects TRBV11-1 to TRBJ2-5, with 12 bases identical to TRBD2. The length of the CDR3 is 16 residues. In germline, CDR1 is SGHAT, CDR2 FQDESV (reference sequence). Losses at the gene ends were 4 bases for V and 4 bases for J; bases not matched to a gene: 7. The CDR3 spells CASSSQTSGSGETQYF. The DNA of the CDR3 is TGTGCCAGCAGCTCCCAGACTAGCGGGAGCGGAGAGACCCAGTACTTC.

This chain connects TRBV5-6 to TRBJ1-1, with a weak D call TRBD1 (5 bases). V lost 2 bases and J lost 4, with 15 bases in between. Germline loops: CDR1 SGHDT, CDR2 YYEEEE. CDR3 length: 15 residues. In DNA form, the CDR3 reads TGTGCCAGCAGCTTCCCCAGGGTGGGTGCCACTGAAGCTTTCTTT. It encodes CASSFPRVGATEAFF.

This clone has a handful of counts. The chain is built from TRBV2 and TRBJ1-2, with TRBD1 as a possible D gene (6 bases). Germline lookup yields CDR1 SNHLY and CDR2 FYNNEI. V gave up 6 bases and J gave up 0 bases, with 17 bases separating them. The CDR3 has 16 amino acids. The CDR3 spells CASRGRQAGANYGYTF. As DNA, the CDR3 is TGTGCCAGCAGGGGTAGACAGGCCGGAGCTAACTATGGCTACACCTTC.

The rearrangement uses TRBV2 and TRBJ2-2; 7 positions match TRBD2. The V and J ends lost 5 bases and 2 bases, in that order; junction bases with no gene match: 5. The CDR3 loop spans 15 amino acids. From germline, CDR1 is SNHLY and CDR2 FYNNEI. In DNA form, the CDR3 reads TGTGCCAGCAGTTTGCGGGAGAGTAACACCGGGGAGCTGTTTTTT. It specifies CASSLRESNTGELFF.

The sample holds one count of this clone. The rearrangement joins TRBV29-1 to TRBJ1-3, with a tentative D call TRBD1 (5 bases). The CDR3 contains 14 residues. The germline gives CDR1 SQVTM, CDR2 ANQGSEA. V lost 2 bases to trimming and J lost 4 bases, with 12 bases between them. The CDR3: CSVENRLEGNTIYF. The CDR3 DNA reads as TGCAGCGTTGAAAACAGGCTAGAAGGAAACACCATATATTTT.

The chain is built from TRBV18 and TRBJ1-4; D is possibly TRBD1 (6 bases). The CDR3 length is 16 residues. V lost 1 base and J 2 bases, leaving 11 bases between the germline ends. The V gene's germline CDR1 is KGHSH and CDR2 LQKENI. The chain's CDR3 is CASSPRGGRTNEKLFF. The CDR3 bases are TGTGCCAGCTCACCACGAGGGGGTAGGACTAATGAAAAACTGTTTTTT. Looking up the rest from reference TRBV18 and TRBJ1-4 gives the full variable domain: NAGVMQNPRHLVRRRGQEARLRCSPMKGHSHVYWYRQLPEEGLKFMVYLQKENIIDESGMPKERFSAEFPKEGPSILRIQQVVRGDSAAYFCASSPRGGRTNEKLFFGSGTQLSVL.

A single count supports this clone. The CDR3 bases are TGTGCCAGCAGTTTAGCGCGTCCCAACTACAATGAGCAGTTCTTC. This codes for CASSLARPNYNEQFF. This chain connects TRBV27 to TRBJ2-1; no clear D. The V and J ends lost 2 bases and 3 bases respectively, with 11 bases between them. The CDR3 loop spans 15 amino acids. Germline assignment: CDR1 MNHEY and CDR2 SMNVEV (reference sequence).

V gene TRBV6-5 combines with J gene TRBJ1-1; 7 bases agree with TRBD1. Germline lookup yields CDR1 MNHEY and CDR2 SVGAGI. The CDR3 runs 13 residues. The junction had 5 bases not matched to a gene; V was cut back by 5 bases and J by 5 bases. CDR3 sequence reads: CASSRGQWTEAFF. The CDR3 DNA sequence: TGTGCCAGCAGTAGGGGGCAATGGACTGAAGCTTTCTTT.

This clone was picked up one time. The genes are TRBV9 and TRBJ2-1; TRBD1 aligns across 9 bases. Unmatched junction bases numbered 6, after V lost 4 bases and J lost 4 bases. Germline lookup yields CDR1 SGDLS and CDR2 YYNGEE. CDR3 size: 15 residues. The CDR3 bases are TGTGCCAGCAGCTCCGGGACAGGGCCTTACAATGAGCAGTTCTTC. This codes for CASSSGTGPYNEQFF.

The rearrangement joins TRBV28 to TRBJ2-7; TRBD1 matches at 12 bases. This CDR3 comprises 16 residues. Germline lookup yields CDR1 MDHEN and CDR2 SYDVKM. The V and J ends lost 5 bases and 5 bases, in that order; junction bases with no gene match: 10. The CDR3 region has the DNA TGTGCCAGCAGTGGGGGGACAGGGGGCATCGGCGACGAGCAGTACTTC. This gives the protein CASSGGTGGIGDEQYF. The full variable domain, completed using reference TRBV28 and TRBJ2-7, is DVKVTQSSRYLVKRTGEKVFLECVQDMDHENMFWYRQDPGLGLRLIYFSYDVKMKEKGDIPEGYSVSREKKERFSLILESASTNQTSMYLCASSGGTGGIGDEQYFGPGTRLTVT.

V and J are TRBV9 and TRBJ2-1; the D gene is possibly TRBD2 (5 bases). CDR3 length: 14 residues. CDR1 and CDR2 (germline): SGDLS, YYNGEE. The V and J ends lost 0 bases and 8 bases respectively, with 12 bases between them. As DNA, the CDR3 is TGTGCCAGCAGCGTAGAGCTAGCTCGGGATGAGCAGTTCTTC. Protein sequence: CASSVELARDEQFF.

J is TRBJ2-7 and V is TRBV6-1; 8 nucleotides line up with TRBD1. This CDR3 comprises 13 residues. Per germline, CDR1 MNHNS and CDR2 SASEGT. V gave up 8 bases and J gave up 6 bases; unmatched junction bases: 9. The CDR3 spells CASGSDRGFEQYF. DNA of the CDR3: TGTGCCAGCGGCTCTGACAGGGGTTTCGAGCAGTACTTC.

This chain connects TRBV27 to TRBJ1-5, with 8 bases matching TRBD1. This CDR3 comprises 14 residues. Per the germline V gene, CDR1 is MNHEY and CDR2 is SMNVEV (reference sequence). The trim removed 6 bases at V and 7 bases at J, leaving 8 bases unmatched. The CDR3 here is CASRDRERSQPQHF. CDR3 nucleotides: TGTGCCAGCAGGGACAGGGAAAGGAGCCAGCCCCAGCATTTT.

The gene calls are TRBV2 and TRBJ1-1; no reliable D call. Trimming shortened V by 6 bases and J by 4 bases, and 9 bases separated the two germline ends. The length of the CDR3 is 12 residues. Per the germline V gene, CDR1 is SNHLY and CDR2 is FYNNEI. For the CDR3, the DNA is TGTGCCAGCAGGGGAGGTAGCACTGAAGCTTTCTTT. Its translation: CASRGGSTEAFF.

The chain is built from TRBV30 and TRBJ1-2, with D possibly TRBD1 on 5 matching bases. This CDR3 has 15 residues. The V gene lost 2 bases and the J gene lost 2 bases, with 15 bases spanning the gap. Germline CDR1 GTSNPN, CDR2 SVGIG (reference sequence). CDR3 nucleotides: TGTGCCTGGAGTCACCCAGGGAATCCCAACTATGGCTACACCTTC. Translating it yields CAWSHPGNPNYGYTF. The full variable domain, completed using reference TRBV30 and TRBJ1-2, is SQTIHQWPATLVQPVGSPLSLECTVEGTSNPNLYWYRQAAGRGLQLLFYSVGIGQISSEVPQNLSASRPQDRQFILSSKKLLLSDSGFYLCAWSHPGNPNYGYTFGSGTRLTVV.

CDR3 loop: CASSRAGDGNEQFF. The DNA of the CDR3 is TGTGCCAGCAGCCGAGCGGGAGACGGGAATGAGCAGTTCTTC. The chain has TRBV27 and TRBJ2-1; TRBD2 agrees at 8 bases. Losses at the gene ends were 6 bases for V and 7 bases for J; bases not matched to a gene: 8. This CDR3 comprises 14 residues. CDR1 MNHEY and CDR2 SMNVEV come from the germline V gene (reference sequence).

The chain combines TRBV28 with TRBJ2-5, with D unclear. The CDR3 extends over 12 amino acids. Trimming removed 6 bases at V and 5 bases at J, with 10 bases between. In germline, CDR1 is MDHEN, CDR2 SYDVKM. The CDR3 sequence is CASRPSRETQYF. The DNA for the CDR3 is TGTGCCAGCAGACCCTCCAGGGAGACCCAGTACTTC.

This sequence joins TRBV5-1 and TRBJ1-1; D may be TRBD1 (6 bases). The germline V gene encodes CDR1 SGHRS and CDR2 YFSETQ. V gave up 4 bases and J gave up 3 bases, with 19 bases separating them. This CDR3 has 16 amino acids. CDR3 in amino acids: CASSPFPRGLHTEAFF. The DNA of the CDR3 is TGCGCCAGCAGCCCCTTTCCCAGGGGCCTGCACACTGAAGCTTTCTTT. Filled out from reference TRBV5-1 and TRBJ1-1, the complete variable domain reads KAGVTQTPRYLIKTRGQQVTLSCSPISGHRSVSWYQQTPGQGLQFLFEYFSETQRNKGNFPGRFSGRQFSNSRSEMNVSTLELGDSALYLCASSPFPRGLHTEAFFGQGTRLTVV.

This chain uses TRBV11-2 with TRBJ2-7; TRBD1 agrees at 9 bases. The CDR3 is made up of 14 amino acids. Germline V CDR1 and CDR2: SGHAT, FQNNGV. The V gene end was trimmed by 5 bases and the J gene end by 3 bases; junction bases not matched to a gene: 5. This CDR3 reads CASSPGTGFYEQYF. CDR3 in DNA: TGTGCCAGCAGCCCCGGGACAGGGTTCTACGAGCAGTACTTC. The whole variable domain, filled in from reference TRBV11-2 and TRBJ2-7, reads EAGVAQSPRYKIIEKRQSVAFWCNPISGHATLYWYQQILGQGPKLLIQFQNNGVVDDSQLPKDRFSAERLKGVDSTLKIQPAKLEDSAVYLCASSPGTGFYEQYFGPGTRLTVT.

The chain uses TRBV7-9 and TRBJ2-3, with D possibly being TRBD1 (6 bases). Germline CDR1 SEHNR, CDR2 FQNEAQ (reference sequence). This CDR3 has 16 amino acids. V was cut by 6 bases and J by 2 bases, with 18 bases left in between. CDR3 nucleotides: TGTGCCAGCAGACCATCGGACAGACCCTACACAGATACGCAGTATTTT. It yields the protein CASRPSDRPYTDTQYF.

The V call is TRBV4-1, the J call TRBJ2-1; 7 bases agree with TRBD2. This CDR3 has 15 residues. From germline, CDR1 is MGHRA and CDR2 YSYEKL. Losses at the gene ends were 0 bases for V and 12 bases for J; bases not matched to a gene: 11. The CDR3 spells CASSQDPGGPGRQFF. Here the CDR3 DNA reads TGCGCCAGCAGCCAAGACCCGGGGGGACCAGGGAGGCAGTTCTTC.

The gene calls are TRBV7-9 and TRBJ1-1; 9 nucleotides agree with TRBD1. Germline V gene lookup returns CDR1 SEHNR and CDR2 FQNEAQ (reference sequence). The CDR3 spans 17 residues. The trim removed 5 bases at V and 1 base at J, leaving 11 bases unmatched. The CDR3 loop reads CASSPPTGGRANTEAFF. DNA for the CDR3: TGTGCCAGCAGCCCGCCGACAGGGGGGAGGGCGAACACTGAAGCTTTCTTT. The full variable domain, in which reference TRBV7-9 and TRBJ1-1 provide the parts outside the CDR3, is DTGVSQNPRHKITKRGQNVTFRCDPISEHNRLYWYRQTLGQGPEFLTYFQNEAQLEKSRLLSDRFSAERPKGSFSTLEIQRTEQGDSAMYLCASSPPTGGRANTEAFFGQGTRLTVV.